This note documents a single TCR beta chain sequence. The data were obtained in a study of cytomegalovirus exposure and HLA in healthy donors. This CDR3 comprises 16 residues. V was clipped by 0 bases and J by 6 bases, with 18 bases between them. CDR1 is LGHNA and CDR2 is YSLEER in the germline V gene. This PCR relied on a set of 60 Vbeta primers and 13 Jbeta primers. TCRdb's copy holds only in-frame clones and misses some; the assay was immunoSEQ multiplex PCR. The data contain 170,000 or so clones, 80% to 85% of them singletons. Input material: PBMCs. The V call is TRBV4-3, the J call TRBJ2-7, with a possible D match to TRBD1 (5 bases). This TCR came from a woman aged 25 to 39 in good health and CMV-seronegative. CDR3 sequence reads: CASSQDFERAGLEQYF. In DNA, the CDR3 is TGCGCCAGCAGCCAAGACTTTGAACGGGCAGGGCTCGAGCAGTACTTC.